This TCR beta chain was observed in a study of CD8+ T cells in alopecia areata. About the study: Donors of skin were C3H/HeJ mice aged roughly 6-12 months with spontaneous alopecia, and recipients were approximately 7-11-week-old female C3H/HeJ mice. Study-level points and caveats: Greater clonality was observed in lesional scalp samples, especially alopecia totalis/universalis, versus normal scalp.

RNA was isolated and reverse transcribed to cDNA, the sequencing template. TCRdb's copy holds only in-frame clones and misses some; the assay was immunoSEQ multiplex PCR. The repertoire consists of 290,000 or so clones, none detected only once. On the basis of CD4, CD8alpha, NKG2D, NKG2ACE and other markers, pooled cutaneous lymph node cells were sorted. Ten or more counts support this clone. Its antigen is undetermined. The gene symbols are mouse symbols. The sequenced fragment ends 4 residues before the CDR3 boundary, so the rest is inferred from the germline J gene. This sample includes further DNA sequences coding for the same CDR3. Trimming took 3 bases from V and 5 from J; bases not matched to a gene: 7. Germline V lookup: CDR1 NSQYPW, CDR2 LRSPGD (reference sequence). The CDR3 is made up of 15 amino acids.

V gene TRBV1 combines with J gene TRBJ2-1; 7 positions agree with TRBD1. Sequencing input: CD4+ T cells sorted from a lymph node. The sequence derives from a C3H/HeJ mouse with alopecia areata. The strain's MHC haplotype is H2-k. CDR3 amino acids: CTCSAQQGLDAEQFF. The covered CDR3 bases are TGCACCTGCAGTGCTCAACAGGGGCTGGATGCT.